One and the same sample provided the 17 T cell receptor beta chains below, sequenced in a study of beta chain features in type 1 diabetes. Sequencing targeted expressed TCRB transcripts, as all isolated RNA had been reverse transcribed. Sequenced by immunoSEQ multiplex PCR; TCRdb stores in-frame clones only, minus some. The sample records under 800,000 clones, around 16% being singletons. The sample taken for sequencing was naive CD4+ T cells from blood. These receptors came from a man younger than 35 in good health.

Only a few counts were recorded for this clone. The rearrangement uses TRBV28 and TRBJ2-4; 10 bases are a match to TRBD1. Germline CDR1 and CDR2: MDHEN and SYDVKM. The CDR3 runs 15 residues. V gave up 6 bases and J gave up 3 bases; unmatched junction bases: 5. The chain's CDR3 is CASRGTGVGKNIQYF. CDR3 bases: TGTGCCAGCAGGGGGACAGGGGTAGGCAAAAACATTCAGTACTTC.

This clone was found a few times. The chain joins TRBV25-1 to TRBJ1-1, with D possibly TRBD1 on 6 matching bases. V gave up 3 bases and J gave up 3 bases, with 14 bases separating them. Germline V gene sequence: CDR1 MGHDK, CDR2 SYGVNS. The length of the CDR3 is 15 residues. CDR3 nucleotide sequence: TGTGCCAGCAGTGAGTTCGGCAGGGGCGACACTGAAGCTTTCTTT. It is translated as CASSEFGRGDTEAFF. The full variable domain, in which reference TRBV25-1 and TRBJ1-1 provide the parts outside the CDR3, is EADIYQTPRYLVIGTGKKITLECSQTMGHDKMYWYQQDPGMELHLIHYSYGVNSTEKGDLSSESTVSRIRTEHFPLTLESARPSHTSQYLCASSEFGRGDTEAFFGQGTRLTVV.

The chain joins TRBV4-1 to TRBJ2-7; 12 nucleotides line up with TRBD2. J gave up 0 bases and V 4 bases, and 4 bases lay outside the gene matches. Per the germline V gene, CDR1 is MGHRA and CDR2 is YSYEKL. This CDR3 has 16 amino acids. CDR3: CASSPTSGRPSYEQYF. The CDR3 nucleotides are TGCGCCAGCAGCCCTACTAGCGGGAGGCCCTCCTACGAGCAGTACTTC.

The chain links TRBV4-1 to TRBJ2-5; D not certain. CDR1 and CDR2 from the germline V gene are MGHRA and YSYEKL. V dropped 0 bases and J dropped 5 bases, with 16 bases sitting between them. The CDR3 is 16 residues long. The CDR3 region is CASSQDQWPTDETQYF. The CDR3 DNA reads TGCGCCAGCAGCCAAGATCAGTGGCCCACGGACGAGACCCAGTACTTC.

The chain carries TRBV6-5 and TRBJ2-7; D is possibly TRBD2 (6 bases). The V end was cut by 5 bases, the J end by 4 bases, with 12 bases between. There are 13 residues in the CDR3. The germline gives CDR1 MNHEY, CDR2 SVGAGI. The CDR3 nucleotides read TGTGCCAGCAGTCTGGAACGGGGGTACGAGCAGTACTTC. Protein: CASSLERGYEQYF.

The chain recombines TRBV5-4 with TRBJ2-3; D gene unclear. The CDR3 has 11 residues. The ends were cut back, 7 bases at V and 2 bases at J, with 5 bases in the middle. Germline V CDR1 and CDR2: SGHNT, YYREEE (reference sequence). The CDR3 sequence is CASSITDTQYF. The CDR3 coding sequence is TGTGCCAGCTCCATCACAGATACGCAGTATTTT. The variable domain in full, completed from reference TRBV5-4 and TRBJ2-3, reads ETGVTQSPTHLIKTRGQQVTLRCSSQSGHNTVSWYQQALGQGPQFIFQYYREEENGRGNFPPRFSGLQFPNYSSELNVNALELDDSALYLCASSITDTQYFGPGTRLTVL.

The chain recombines TRBV6-6 with TRBJ2-3, with 7 bases lining up with TRBD1. CDR3 size: 16 residues. Germline V gene sequence: CDR1 MNHNY, CDR2 SVGAGI (reference sequence). After removal of 6 bases from V and 3 bases from J, the junction contained 12 bases not matched to a gene. CDR3 in DNA: TGTGCCAGCAGAAGGGGGCAGGTTGACTGGACAGATACGCAGTATTTT. This sequence encodes CASRRGQVDWTDTQYF.

CDR3 loop: CASRGMGSLYEQYF. CDR3 bases: TGTGCCAGCAGGGGGATGGGGAGCCTGTACGAGCAGTACTTC. The rearrangement uses TRBV27 and TRBJ2-7, with D possibly TRBD2 on 5 matching bases. CDR1 and CDR2 (germline): MNHEY, SMNVEV (reference sequence). This CDR3 contains 14 residues. Trimming pared 6 bases from V and 4 bases from J, leaving 16 bases between.

Written as DNA, the CDR3 is TGTGCCAGCAGCCGTACTAGCGGATATTCCTACGAGCAGTACTTC. Translating gives CASSRTSGYSYEQYF. The J gene is TRBJ2-7, the V gene TRBV7-6; TRBD2 agrees at 8 bases. CDR1 is SGHVS, CDR2 FNYEAQ, per germline. This CDR3 contains 15 residues. With 5 bases clipped from V and 1 base from J, the junction kept 7 bases outside the gene matches.

The chain couples TRBV4-3 to TRBJ1-2; perhaps TRBD1 as D (6 bases). Germline V gene sequence: CDR1 LGHNA, CDR2 YSLEER. The CDR3 has 17 residues. Trimming left V 0 bases short and J 7 bases short, with 21 bases between. CDR3 nucleotides: TGCGCCAGCAGCCAAGATCTGGCGTCAGGGGCATTTCGTGGCTACACCTTC. Amino acid sequence: CASSQDLASGAFRGYTF.

This chain links TRBV15 with TRBJ2-2; TRBD1 agrees at 7 bases. The germline gives CDR1 LNHNV, CDR2 YYDKDF (reference sequence). This CDR3 is 16 amino acids long. Unmatched junction bases numbered 7, after V lost 0 bases and J lost 6 bases. The CDR3 DNA reads TGTGCCACCAGCAGAGATCTGACAGGGCTTGCCGGGGAGCTGTTTTTT. Its translation is CATSRDLTGLAGELFF.

V usage is TRBV18 and J usage is TRBJ2-2; D may be TRBD2 (5 bases). V dropped 4 bases and J dropped 4 bases, with 13 bases sitting between them. This CDR3 spans 15 amino acids. Germline CDR1 and CDR2: KGHSH and LQKENI. The CDR3 spells CASSQAGILTGELFF. The CDR3 nucleotides read TGTGCCAGCTCACAAGCCGGGATTCTCACCGGGGAGCTGTTTTTT. The complete variable domain, with remaining parts taken from reference TRBV18 and TRBJ2-2, reads NAGVMQNPRHLVRRRGQEARLRCSPMKGHSHVYWYRQLPEEGLKFMVYLQKENIIDESGMPKERFSAEFPKEGPSILRIQQVVRGDSAAYFCASSQAGILTGELFFGEGSRLTVL.

This chain connects TRBV27 to TRBJ2-1, with 7 bases fitting TRBD2. The germline V gene has CDR1 MNHEY and CDR2 SMNVEV (reference sequence). V dropped 3 bases and J dropped 3; count of bases not matched to a gene: 14. This CDR3 comprises 18 residues. For the CDR3, the DNA is TGTGCCAGCAGTTTTAGGCGCGGGGGTGTCCTTCTCTACAATGAGCAGTTCTTC. Translation gives CASSFRRGGVLLYNEQFF.

Regarding this clone: Other DNA sequences of this sample code for an identical CDR3. The chain recombines TRBV6-5 with TRBJ2-1, with D possibly called TRBD1 or TRBD2 (6 bases each). CDR1 is MNHEY, CDR2 SVGAGI, per germline. The CDR3 extends over 15 amino acids. V lost 6 bases and J lost 0, with 12 bases in between. The DNA for the CDR3 is TGTGCCAGCAGCTACGGGGGCCTCTCCTACAATGAGCAGTTCTTC. It specifies CASSYGGLSYNEQFF.

The rearrangement links TRBV29-1 to TRBJ2-1, with TRBD2 as a possible D gene (6 bases). This CDR3 is 15 amino acids long. The germline CDR1 and CDR2 sequences are SQVTM and ANQGSEA. The V end lost 2 bases, the J end lost 2 bases, and 13 bases lay between the germline ends. This CDR3 is CSVERGTFTYNEQFF. CDR3 DNA sequence: TGCAGCGTTGAACGAGGGACTTTCACCTACAATGAGCAGTTCTTC.

The V call is TRBV27, the J call TRBJ2-1, with D perhaps TRBD1 (6 bases). Trimming stripped 2 bases from V and 6 bases from J, with 14 bases between. Germline V CDR1 and CDR2: MNHEY, SMNVEV (reference sequence). The CDR3 sequence is 15 residues long. CDR3 sequence: CASSLRGGALNEQFF. CDR3 DNA: TGTGCCAGCAGTTTAAGAGGGGGAGCGCTCAATGAGCAGTTCTTC.

The J gene is TRBJ1-1, the V gene TRBV19; D perhaps matches TRBD1 (6 bases). Germline V lookup: CDR1 LNHDA, CDR2 SQIVND (reference sequence). The germline V and J ends were trimmed by 11 bases and 3 bases, with 28 bases remaining between them. The CDR3 loop spans 17 amino acids. The chain's CDR3 is CAVSRGGARTFDTEAFF. The CDR3 nucleotides read TGTGCCGTCAGTCGGGGGGGCGCAAGGACGTTCGACACTGAAGCTTTCTTT.